A single sample gave rise to the 15 T cell receptor beta chains below, sequenced in a study of PD-1 blockade in mismatch repair-deficient tumors. Profiling relied on immunoSEQ multiplex PCR, and the TCRdb table lists in-frame clones only, not all of them. The sample includes roughly 84,000 clones, 81% of them seen just once. Material: peripheral blood, obtained 12 weeks after starting pembrolizumab. The receptors were sampled from an adult with mismatch repair-deficient cancer.

This clone has just a few counts. V and J are TRBV7-6 and TRBJ2-1; D tentatively reads TRBD1 or TRBD2 (5 bases each). V lost 5 bases, J lost 5 bases, and 10 bases lay in between. Germline V gives CDR1 SGHVS, CDR2 FNYEAQ. The length of the CDR3 is 13 residues. CDR3 residues: CASSPGTNNEQFF. As DNA, the CDR3 is TGTGCCAGCAGCCCCGGGACCAACAATGAGCAGTTCTTC. Variable domain in full (rest from reference TRBV7-6 and TRBJ2-1): GAGVSQSPRYKVTKRGQDVALRCDPISGHVSLYWYRQALGQGPEFLTYFNYEAQQDKSGLPNDRFSAERPEGSISTLTIQRTEQRDSAMYRCASSPGTNNEQFFGPGTRLTVL.

The rearrangement links TRBV4-2 to TRBJ1-1, with 7 bases fitting TRBD1. Per germline, CDR1 LGHNA and CDR2 YNFKEQ. This CDR3 has 15 residues. J was trimmed by 4 bases and V by 0 bases; bases with no gene match: 5. CDR3 protein: CASSQERGGGTEAFF. The CDR3 nucleotides are TGTGCCAGCAGCCAAGAGAGAGGGGGCGGCACTGAAGCTTTCTTT.

V gene TRBV28 combines with J gene TRBJ2-6; 7 bases map to TRBD1. This CDR3 is 18 amino acids long. Germline CDR1 MDHEN, CDR2 SYDVKM. With 6 bases clipped from V and 0 bases from J, the junction kept 11 bases outside the gene matches. CDR3 sequence (DNA): TGTGCCAGCAGCTCACCCGGGACAGCAAACTCTGGGGCCAACGTCCTGACTTTC. Translated, it gives CASSSPGTANSGANVLTF.

This chain joins TRBV5-1 and TRBJ1-4; D is possibly TRBD1 (5 bases). Germline CDR1 SGHRS, CDR2 YFSETQ. This CDR3 comprises 15 residues. Between the trimmed V and J ends, which lost 4 bases and 3 bases, there was a span of 13 bases. The CDR3 sequence is CASSPSQEPNEKLFF. Written as DNA, the CDR3 is TGCGCCAGCAGCCCGTCACAGGAACCTAATGAAAAACTGTTTTTT. Full variable domain (remainder filled in from reference TRBV5-1 and TRBJ1-4): KAGVTQTPRYLIKTRGQQVTLSCSPISGHRSVSWYQQTPGQGLQFLFEYFSETQRNKGNFPGRFSGRQFSNSRSEMNVSTLELGDSALYLCASSPSQEPNEKLFFGSGTQLSVL.

The chain links TRBV6-6 to TRBJ2-2; no reliable D call. Germline-derived CDR1 and CDR2 are MNHNY and SVGAGI (reference sequence). This CDR3 region has 12 residues. Deletions cut 2 bases from V and 5 bases from J, with 3 bases between. CDR3 in DNA: TGTGCCAGCAGTTACCCTACCGGGGAGCTGTTTTTT. Its protein product is CASSYPTGELFF.

The chain is built from TRBV7-3 and TRBJ2-1; 7 nucleotides match TRBD2. The CDR3 consists of 16 residues. Per the germline V gene, CDR1 is SGHTA and CDR2 is FQGTGA. Trimming cost V 2 bases and J 8 bases; bases outside gene matches: 12. In DNA form, the CDR3 reads TGTGCCAGCAGCTTAGGGACTACTCCGGTCGGGGATGAGCAGTTCTTC. It is translated as CASSLGTTPVGDEQFF. Full variable domain (outside the CDR3, taken from reference TRBV7-3 and TRBJ2-1): GAGVSQTPSNKVTEKGKYVELRCDPISGHTALYWYRQSLGQGPEFLIYFQGTGAADDSGLPNDRFFAVRPEGSVSTLKIQRTERGDSAVYLCASSLGTTPVGDEQFFGPGTRLTVL.

The chain links TRBV9 to TRBJ2-3; D is tentatively TRBD1 or TRBD2 (6 bases each). V gave up 4 bases and J gave up 5 bases, with 20 bases separating them. Germline-derived CDR1 and CDR2 are SGDLS and YYNGEE. This CDR3 is 16 amino acids long. CDR3 sequence: CASSPPEGGFEDTQYF. The CDR3 coding sequence is TGTGCCAGCAGCCCCCCCGAAGGGGGGTTCGAAGATACGCAGTATTTT.

The sample holds one count of this clone. The chain has TRBV6-5 and TRBJ2-1, with D possibly TRBD2 on 5 matching bases. This CDR3 is built from 13 residues. V was pared by 8 bases and J by 6 bases, with 14 bases between. Germline V lookup: CDR1 MNHEY, CDR2 SVGAGI. The CDR3 loop is CASGRGQGNEQFF. For the CDR3, the DNA is TGTGCCAGCGGCCGCGGGCAAGGCAATGAGCAGTTCTTC.

Here the CDR3 reads CASSSLGGSRPNEQYF. Here the CDR3 DNA reads TGTGCCAGCAGCTCCCTTGGCGGGAGTAGGCCGAACGAGCAGTACTTC. This rearrangement joins TRBV7-6 to TRBJ2-5; TRBD2 aligns across 7 bases. The J call could be wrong; TRBJ2-7 is a better fit for the DNA end. Germline CDR1 reads SGHVS; CDR2 reads FNYEAQ. The CDR3 sequence is 16 residues long.

This chain connects TRBV27 to TRBJ2-2, with D perhaps TRBD1 or TRBD2 (5 bases each). V dropped 5 bases and J dropped 4 bases, with 17 bases sitting between them. Germline assignment: CDR1 MNHEY and CDR2 SMNVEV (reference sequence). CDR3 length equals 16 residues. The CDR3 sequence: CASSRNTGTATGELFF. CDR3 DNA sequence: TGTGCCAGCAGTCGGAATACCGGGACCGCCACCGGGGAGCTGTTTTTT.

The chain is built from TRBV14 and TRBJ2-6; D ambiguous. Germline CDR1 reads SGHDN; CDR2 reads FVKESK. V was cut by 4 bases and J by 2 bases, with 15 bases left in between. The CDR3 extends over 17 amino acids. CDR3 residues: CASSRQGPLAGANVLTF. CDR3 coding DNA: TGTGCCAGCAGCCGTCAAGGTCCTCTGGCTGGGGCCAACGTCCTGACTTTC.

This clone was seen more than once but under ten times. The V and J genes are TRBV5-4 and TRBJ1-2; 9 positions match TRBD1. Per the germline V gene, CDR1 is SGHNT and CDR2 is YYREEE (reference sequence). J lost 1 base, V lost 4 bases, and 2 bases had no gene match. CDR3 length: 14 residues. CDR3 coding DNA: TGTGCCAGCAGCGCGGGACAGGGTAACTATGGCTACACCTTC. It yields the protein CASSAGQGNYGYTF.

In this sample, this clone turned up a few times. This chain uses TRBV7-8 with TRBJ2-1; possible D gene TRBD2, 7 bases. With 6 bases removed from V and 7 bases from J, the gap between germline ends came to 22 bases. This CDR3 is built from 16 residues. Germline V gene data show CDR1 as SGHVS and CDR2 as FQNEAQ. The CDR3 loop reads CASSWRASGGGNEQFF. CDR3 bases: TGTGCCAGCAGTTGGAGGGCTAGCGGAGGGGGGAATGAGCAGTTCTTC. The full variable domain, in which reference TRBV7-8 and TRBJ2-1 provide the parts outside the CDR3, is GAGVSQSPRYKVAKRGQDVALRCDPISGHVSLFWYQQALGQGPEFLTYFQNEAQLDKSGLPSDRFFAERPEGSVSTLKIQRTQQEDSAVYLCASSWRASGGGNEQFFGPGTRLTVL.

This clone was picked up a small number of times. This sequence joins TRBV5-4 and TRBJ2-1; 9 bases fit TRBD2. Germline-derived CDR1 and CDR2 are SGHNT and YYREEE (reference sequence). The CDR3 is 16 amino acids. V gave up 2 bases and J gave up 3 bases; unmatched junction bases: 6. Written as DNA, the CDR3 is TGTGCCAGCAGCTTATCCGGGACTAGCCACTACAATGAGCAGTTCTTC. It translates to CASSLSGTSHYNEQFF.

This chain joins TRBV7-2 and TRBJ2-1; D may be TRBD1 or TRBD2 (6 bases each). V lost 6 bases, J lost 10 bases, and 19 bases lay in between. The germline V gene has CDR1 SGHTA and CDR2 FQGNSA. The CDR3 sequence is 14 residues long. Here the CDR3 reads CASRWGALSREQFF. The CDR3 DNA sequence: TGTGCCAGCAGATGGGGGGCCCTTTCGCGGGAGCAGTTCTTC.